The 28 T cell receptor beta chains listed next were all sequenced from one sample in a study of T-cell reconstitution after alpha-beta-depleted transplantation in children. A library of TCRbeta sequences, prepared with unique molecular identifiers, was generated. TCRdb recomputed calls from the PCR reads with MiXCR, one row per CDR3 protein. The data contain 670,000 or so distinct CDR3 sequences, around 13% of them seen just once; the ten biggest clones take up around 0.79%. This material consisted of PBMCs, taken before TCRalphabeta/CD19-depleted stem cell transplant. The receptor source for this set is a girl aged 2 to 9 with congenital amegakaryocytic thrombocytopenia, due to receive a stem cell transplant.

In its sample, this clonotype was seen many times. The chain carries TRBV5-6 and TRBJ2-1; D might be TRBD2 (6 bases). The CDR3 is 14 amino acids. Germline CDR1 is SGHDT and CDR2 is YYEEEE. V lost 3 bases, J lost 7 bases, and 14 bases lay in between. The CDR3 DNA reads TGTGCCAGCAGCTCCCTAGCGAAAATAAATGAGCAGTTCTTC. It is translated as CASSSLAKINEQFF.

At least ten counts were recorded for this clonotype. The chain employs TRBV12-3 or TRBV12-4 and TRBJ2-7; a weak D match, TRBD2 (5 bases). With 5 bases removed from V and 1 base from J, the gap between germline ends came to 9 bases. The CDR3 loop spans 13 amino acids. The CDR3 DNA is TGTGCCAGCAGTGATAGCGTTTCCTACGAGCAGTACTTC. It is translated as CASSDSVSYEQYF.

At least ten counts were recorded for this clonotype. This rearrangement joins TRBV29-1 to TRBJ2-1; 8 bases agree with TRBD2. After removal of 5 bases from V and 9 bases from J, the junction contained 9 bases not matched to a gene. Looked up from germline, CDR1 is SQVTM and CDR2 is ANQGSEA. The CDR3 is 13 residues long. The CDR3 bases are TGCAGCGTTACCCCGGGAGGGGGGGTTGAGCAGTTCTTC. This gives the protein CSVTPGGGVEQFF.

This clonotype was recorded many times. The chain has TRBV20-1 and TRBJ2-5, with D tentatively TRBD2 (6 bases). CDR1 and CDR2 (germline): DFQATT, SNEGSKA (reference sequence). Deletions cut 4 bases from V and 3 bases from J, with 12 bases between. The CDR3 covers 13 residues. The CDR3: CSATPGLEETQYF. CDR3 sequence (DNA): TGCAGTGCTACGCCGGGACTCGAAGAGACCCAGTACTTC.

This clonotype has a count of ten or more. The chain links TRBV20-1 to TRBJ2-5, with a weak D call TRBD1 (5 bases). The CDR3 sequence is 16 residues long. V lost 7 bases, J lost 4 bases, and 25 bases lay in between. Germline V gene sequence: CDR1 DFQATT, CDR2 SNEGSKA (reference sequence). CDR3 nucleotides: TGCAGTGTTGAAGCAGGACAAACCGCCCAAATAGAGACCCAGTACTTC. Translated: CSVEAGQTAQIETQYF.

This clonotype was seen a single time. J is TRBJ1-2 and V is TRBV4-1; D not certain. V shed 0 bases and J shed 4 bases, with 6 bases lying between them. Germline assignment: CDR1 MGHRA and CDR2 YSYEKL. The CDR3 has 13 residues. The CDR3 DNA reads TGCGCCAGCAGCCAAGATGGCCTCTATGGCTACACCTTC. This encodes CASSQDGLYGYTF.

This clonotype was seen at least ten times. The V gene is TRBV20-1, the J gene TRBJ1-5; D is ambiguous. The V gene's germline CDR1 is DFQATT and CDR2 SNEGSKA (reference sequence). Trimming shortened V by 5 bases and J by 6 bases, and 17 bases separated the two germline ends. This CDR3 spans 14 amino acids. The CDR3 spells CSAVDLAVGQPQHF. DNA for the CDR3: TGCAGTGCTGTGGATCTGGCGGTGGGTCAGCCCCAGCATTTT.

This clonotype was counted only a few times. This chain connects TRBV28 to TRBJ1-2; tentative D call: TRBD1 (6 bases). The germline V gene has CDR1 MDHEN and CDR2 SYDVKM. The V gene lost 4 bases and the J gene lost 0 bases, with 21 bases spanning the gap. The CDR3 totals 18 residues. CDR3 region: CASSSSILRDIPNYGYTF. CDR3 in DNA: TGTGCCAGCAGTTCATCAATTTTACGGGACATTCCTAACTATGGCTACACCTTC.

The rearrangement uses TRBV5-1 and TRBJ2-3, with TRBD2 identical over 10 bases. The V segment lost 2 bases and the J segment 4 bases; nucleotides outside the gene matches: 4. CDR3 length: 15 residues. Germline CDR1 reads SGHRS; CDR2 reads YFSETQ. The chain's CDR3 is CASSFSGRPPDTQYF. Here the CDR3 DNA reads TGCGCCAGCAGCTTTAGCGGGAGGCCCCCAGATACGCAGTATTTT. Using reference TRBV5-1 and TRBJ2-3 for the parts outside the CDR3, the full variable domain is KAGVTQTPRYLIKTRGQQVTLSCSPISGHRSVSWYQQTPGQGLQFLFEYFSETQRNKGNFPGRFSGRQFSNSRSEMNVSTLELGDSALYLCASSFSGRPPDTQYFGPGTRLTVL.

This clonotype turned up a few times. The rearrangement uses TRBV11-2 and TRBJ2-3, with 16 bases fitting TRBD2. J gave up 4 bases and V 3 bases, and 7 bases lay outside the gene matches. This CDR3 spans 18 amino acids. CDR1 and CDR2 from the germline V gene are SGHAT and FQNNGV. The CDR3 region has the DNA TGTGCCAGCAGCTTGGGACTAGCGGGAGGGCCTTGGGCAGATACGCAGTATTTT. It codes for CASSLGLAGGPWADTQYF.

This clonotype was seen only a few times. The chain employs TRBV7-8 and TRBJ2-7; 11 bases are shared with TRBD2. The CDR3 is 14 residues long. Per the germline V gene, CDR1 is SGHVS and CDR2 is FQNEAQ. With V trimmed by 9 bases and J by 2 bases, 6 bases remained unmatched. The CDR3 region has the DNA TGTGCCAGTAGAGGGACTAGCGGTCCCTACGAGCAGTACTTC. Translation gives CASRGTSGPYEQYF. Based on the CDR3 plus reference TRBV7-8 and TRBJ2-7, the full variable domain is GAGVSQSPRYKVAKRGQDVALRCDPISGHVSLFWYQQALGQGPEFLTYFQNEAQLDKSGLPSDRFFAERPEGSVSTLKIQRTQQEDSAVYLCASRGTSGPYEQYFGPGTRLTVT.

The sample holds a few counts of this clonotype. The chain has TRBV5-1 and TRBJ2-2, with TRBD2 as a possible D gene (5 bases). Looked up from germline, CDR1 is SGHRS and CDR2 is YFSETQ. CDR3 length equals 14 residues. V lost 2 bases and J lost 2, with 7 bases in between. The CDR3 reads CASSFSDNTGELFF. The CDR3 DNA reads as TGCGCCAGCAGCTTTAGCGACAACACCGGGGAGCTGTTTTTT.

V usage is TRBV20-1 and J usage is TRBJ2-3; D is possibly TRBD2 (6 bases). CDR3 size: 16 residues. CDR1 and CDR2 (germline): DFQATT, SNEGSKA (reference sequence). Trimming took 0 bases from V and 6 from J, leaving 19 bases between them. The CDR3 loop is CSAREPPGEFRDTQYF. The CDR3 DNA follows: TGCAGTGCTAGAGAACCCCCGGGGGAATTCAGGGATACGCAGTATTTT.

The chain carries TRBV12-3 or TRBV12-4 and TRBJ1-5; 9 bases are shared with TRBD1. CDR3 size: 15 residues. Trimming took 6 bases from V and 7 from J; bases not matched to a gene: 10. The CDR3 coding sequence is TGTGCCAGCAGGCCCCGCGGGACAGGGAAACAGCCCCAGCATTTT. Translating it yields CASRPRGTGKQPQHF.

This clonotype was observed many times. The V call is TRBV20-1, the J call TRBJ1-6, with D unresolved. The CDR3 length is 13 residues. V dropped 5 bases and J dropped 0 bases, with 5 bases sitting between them. Germline V gene sequence: CDR1 DFQATT, CDR2 SNEGSKA (reference sequence). The CDR3 DNA sequence: TGCAGTGCTGTTTACTCCTATAATTCACCCCTCCACTTT. It encodes CSAVYSYNSPLHF.

In this sample, this clonotype turned up many times. The rearrangement links TRBV6-5 to TRBJ1-1; 10 bases fit TRBD1. Germline-derived CDR1 and CDR2 are MNHEY and SVGAGI. With V trimmed by 3 bases and J by 5 bases, 3 bases remained unmatched. CDR3 size: 14 residues. The CDR3 DNA reads as TGTGCCAGCAGTTATGACAGGGGGCGAACTGAAGCTTTCTTT. It yields the protein CASSYDRGRTEAFF.

This clonotype was detected a few times. The chain carries TRBV6-8 and TRBJ2-1, with 7 nucleotides matching TRBD2. Germline values: CDR1 MNHGY, CDR2 SAAAGT. V lost 6 bases and J lost 6; bases outside the gene matches: 11. The CDR3 is 15 residues long. In DNA form, the CDR3 reads TGTGCCAGCAGAAGGACTAGGGTCGTCTGCAATGAGCAGTTCTTC. This translates into CASRRTRVVCNEQFF.

The chain combines TRBV30 with TRBJ2-7; D not certain. Germline CDR1 reads GTSNPN; CDR2 reads SVGIG (reference sequence). The germline V and J ends were trimmed by 5 bases and 3 bases, with 11 bases remaining between them. This CDR3 is built from 12 residues. The DNA of the CDR3 is TGTGCCTGGGGAGTGGCCAACTACGAGCAGTACTTC. It translates to CAWGVANYEQYF.

This clonotype has a handful of counts. J is TRBJ2-2 and V is TRBV9; D call uncertain. This CDR3 is 14 amino acids long. V shed 0 bases and J shed 2 bases, with 5 bases lying between them. Germline loops: CDR1 SGDLS, CDR2 YYNGEE. The CDR3 reads CASSVDDNTGELFF. The CDR3 DNA follows: TGTGCCAGCAGCGTAGATGATAACACCGGGGAGCTGTTTTTT.

This clonotype was observed at least ten times. This chain links TRBV20-1 with TRBJ2-7; no definite D call. CDR1 and CDR2 from the germline V gene are DFQATT and SNEGSKA (reference sequence). The CDR3 spans 15 residues. Trimming removed 6 bases at V and 2 bases at J, with 20 bases between. The CDR3 nucleotides read TGCAGTGCACCTACTACCCTGCTTACTCCCTACGAGCAGTACTTC. It yields the protein CSAPTTLLTPYEQYF.

The V gene is TRBV2, the J gene TRBJ2-7, with D possibly TRBD2 on 5 matching bases. This CDR3 has 17 residues. Germline V gene sequence: CDR1 SNHLY, CDR2 FYNNEI. Trimming shortened V by 0 bases and J by 0 bases, and 15 bases separated the two germline ends. The CDR3 spells CASSEALPAESSYEQYF. The DNA of the CDR3 is TGTGCCAGCAGTGAAGCGCTTCCAGCGGAAAGCTCCTACGAGCAGTACTTC.

The gene calls are TRBV12-3 or TRBV12-4 and TRBJ1-5; 7 bases map to TRBD1. CDR3 length equals 14 residues. Losses at the gene ends were 8 bases for V and 4 bases for J; bases not matched to a gene: 8. CDR3 sequence: CASLLGTENQPQHF. CDR3 in DNA: TGTGCCAGCCTTCTCGGGACAGAAAATCAGCCCCAGCATTTT.

This clonotype was seen more than once but under ten times. The J gene is TRBJ2-1, the V gene TRBV12-3 or TRBV12-4; D not certain. The CDR3 totals 15 residues. V lost 5 bases and J 5 bases, leaving 16 bases between the germline ends. The CDR3 nucleotides are TGTGCCAGCAGTATCGGGCCCTATTCGGACAATGAGCAGTTCTTC. Its protein product is CASSIGPYSDNEQFF.

This clonotype was seen many times. The chain uses TRBV5-1 and TRBJ2-1, with 8 bases lining up with TRBD2. The CDR3 is 15 residues long. In germline, CDR1 is SGHRS, CDR2 YFSETQ. V gave up 7 bases and J gave up 4 bases; unmatched junction bases: 10. The CDR3 reads CASQLAEAGYNEQFF. The CDR3 DNA sequence: TGCGCCAGCCAACTAGCGGAGGCCGGGTACAATGAGCAGTTCTTC.

The V and J genes are TRBV2 and TRBJ2-1; D is unclear. Germline V gene sequence: CDR1 SNHLY, CDR2 FYNNEI. V shed 3 bases and J shed 1 base, with 7 bases lying between them. The CDR3 covers 14 residues. The CDR3 protein is CASSEQSSYNEQFF. In DNA, the CDR3 is TGTGCCAGCAGTGAGCAAAGTTCCTACAATGAGCAGTTCTTC.

This clonotype was seen ten or more times. The chain joins TRBV5-1 to TRBJ2-1; D is perhaps TRBD2 (6 bases). The CDR3 totals 18 residues. Germline V gives CDR1 SGHRS, CDR2 YFSETQ. The V gene lost 4 bases and the J gene lost 0 bases, with 20 bases spanning the gap. In nucleotides, the CDR3 is TGCGCCAGCAGCCCGCGGGGCTTCCCGATAAGCTCCTACAATGAGCAGTTCTTC. Translation gives CASSPRGFPISSYNEQFF.

This clonotype was detected a few times. The chain uses TRBV7-2 and TRBJ2-1; D may be TRBD1 or TRBD2 (6 bases each). CDR3 length: 15 amino acids. V lost 1 base, J lost 4 bases, and 11 bases lay in between. In germline, CDR1 is SGHTA, CDR2 FQGNSA. The CDR3 coding sequence is TGTGCCAGCAGCTTAGACGGAGGGGGTTACAATGAGCAGTTCTTC. This sequence encodes CASSLDGGGYNEQFF.

The gene calls are TRBV29-1 and TRBJ1-4, with D possibly TRBD1 on 6 matching bases. Germline CDR1 and CDR2: SQVTM and ANQGSEA. The CDR3 is 15 residues long. The germline V and J ends were trimmed by 3 bases and 8 bases, with 19 bases remaining between them. CDR3 DNA: TGCAGCGTTGACACCGCGGGACAAGCACGGGAAAAACTGTTTTTT. It encodes CSVDTAGQAREKLFF.